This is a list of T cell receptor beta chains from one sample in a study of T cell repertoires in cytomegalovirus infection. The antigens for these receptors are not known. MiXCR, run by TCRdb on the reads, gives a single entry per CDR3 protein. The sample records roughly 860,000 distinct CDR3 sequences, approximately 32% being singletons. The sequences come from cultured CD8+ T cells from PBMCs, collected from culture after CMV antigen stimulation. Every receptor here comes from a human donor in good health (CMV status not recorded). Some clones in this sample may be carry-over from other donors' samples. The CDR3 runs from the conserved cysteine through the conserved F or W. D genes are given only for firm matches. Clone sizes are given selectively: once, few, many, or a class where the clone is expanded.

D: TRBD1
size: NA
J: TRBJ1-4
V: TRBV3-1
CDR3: CASSQEGSGGQNNEKLFF
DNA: TGTGCCAGCAGCCAAGAAGGCTCCGGGGGACAGAATAATGAAAAACTGTTTTTT

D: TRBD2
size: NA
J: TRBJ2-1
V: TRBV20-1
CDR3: CSANAGGSNNEQFF
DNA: TGCAGTGCTAATGCGGGGGGGTCCAACAATGAGCAGTTCTTC

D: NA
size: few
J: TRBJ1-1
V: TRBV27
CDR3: CASSPAGLNTEAFF
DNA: TGTGCCAGCAGCCCAGCAGGATTGAACACTGAAGCTTTCTTT

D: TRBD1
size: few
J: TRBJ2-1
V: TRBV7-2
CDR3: CASSSPYRGWYEQFF
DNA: TGTGCCAGCAGCTCACCGTACAGGGGTTGGTATGAGCAGTTCTTC

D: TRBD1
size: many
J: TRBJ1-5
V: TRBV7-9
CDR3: CASSLALGQVYQPQHF
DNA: TGTGCCAGCAGCTTAGCCCTCGGACAGGTCTATCAGCCCCAGCATTTT

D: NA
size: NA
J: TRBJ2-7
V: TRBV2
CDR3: CASSENWQTYEQYF
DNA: TGTGCCAGCAGTGAAAACTGGCAGACCTACGAGCAGTACTTC

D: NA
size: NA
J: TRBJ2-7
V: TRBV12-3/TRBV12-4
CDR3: CASSFSTAGTEQYF
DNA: TGTGCCAGCAGTTTTTCAACGGCAGGGACCGAGCAGTACTTC

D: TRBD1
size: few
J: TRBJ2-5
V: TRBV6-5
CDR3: CASSMTGGYETQYF
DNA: TGTGCCAGCAGTATGACAGGGGGATATGAGACCCAGTACTTC

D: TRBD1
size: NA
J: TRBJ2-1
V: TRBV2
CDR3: CATEGTGHYNEQFF
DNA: TGTGCCACTGAAGGGACAGGGCACTACAATGAGCAGTTCTTC

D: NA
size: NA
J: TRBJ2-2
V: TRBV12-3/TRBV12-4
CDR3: CASTLRWVGPTGELFF
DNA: TGTGCCAGCACCCTACGATGGGTGGGACCTACCGGGGAGCTGTTTTTT

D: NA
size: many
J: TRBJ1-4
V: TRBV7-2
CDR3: CASSPRPMILLNEKLFF
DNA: TGTGCCAGCAGCCCACGGCCCATGATACTCCTTAATGAAAAACTGTTTTTT

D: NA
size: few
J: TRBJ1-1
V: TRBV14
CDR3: CASSQDLGRDTEAFF
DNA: TGTGCCAGCAGCCAAGATCTGGGCAGGGACACTGAAGCTTTCTTT

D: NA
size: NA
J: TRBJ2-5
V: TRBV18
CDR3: CASSPPAIPSTGQETQYF
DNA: TGTGCCAGCTCACCACCGGCAATCCCTAGCACGGGACAAGAGACCCAGTACTTC

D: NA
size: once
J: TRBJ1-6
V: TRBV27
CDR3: CASSFMANSPLHF
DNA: TGTGCCAGCAGTTTTATGGCAAATTCACCCCTCCACTTT

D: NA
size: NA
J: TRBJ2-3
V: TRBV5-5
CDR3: CASSSPPTDTQYF
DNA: TGTGCCAGCAGCTCCCCCCCCACAGATACGCAGTATTTT

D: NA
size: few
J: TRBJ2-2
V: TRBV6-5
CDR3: CASSPRLDGGELFF
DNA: TGTGCCAGCAGTCCTAGACTAGACGGCGGGGAGCTGTTTTTT

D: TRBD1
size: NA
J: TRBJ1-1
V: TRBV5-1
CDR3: CASSQGQGWNTEAFF
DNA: TGCGCCAGCAGCCAAGGACAGGGATGGAACACTGAAGCTTTCTTT

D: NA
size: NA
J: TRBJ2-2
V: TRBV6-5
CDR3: CASSIQGLQNTGELFF
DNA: TGTGCCAGCAGCATTCAGGGTTTACAAAACACCGGGGAGCTGTTTTTT

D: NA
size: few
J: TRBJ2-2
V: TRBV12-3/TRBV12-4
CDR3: CASRMGVYTGELFF
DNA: TGTGCCAGCAGGATGGGAGTATACACCGGGGAGCTGTTTTTT

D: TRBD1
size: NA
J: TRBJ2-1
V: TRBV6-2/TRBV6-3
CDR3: CASSWTGSYNEQFF
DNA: TGTGCCAGCAGTTGGACAGGCTCCTACAATGAGCAGTTCTTC

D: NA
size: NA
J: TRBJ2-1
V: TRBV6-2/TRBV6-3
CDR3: CASSYGSKNEQFF
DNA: TGTGCCAGCAGTTACGGATCAAAAAATGAGCAGTTCTTC

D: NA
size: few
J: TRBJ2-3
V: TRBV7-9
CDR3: CASSLPKAADTQYF
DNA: TGTGCCAGCAGCTTACCGAAGGCGGCAGATACGCAGTATTTT

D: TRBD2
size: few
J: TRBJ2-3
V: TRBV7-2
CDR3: CASSPLAGGPPDTQYF
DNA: TGTGCCAGCAGCCCCCTAGCGGGGGGGCCGCCAGATACGCAGTATTTT

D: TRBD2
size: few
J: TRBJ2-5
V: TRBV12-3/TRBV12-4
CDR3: CASSFPSGAGEETQYF
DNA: TGTGCCAGCAGTTTCCCTAGCGGGGCAGGCGAAGAGACCCAGTACTTC

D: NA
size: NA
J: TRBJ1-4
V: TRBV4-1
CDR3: CASSQAPAEANEKLFF
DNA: TGCGCCAGCAGCCAAGCTCCGGCGGAGGCTAATGAAAAACTGTTTTTT

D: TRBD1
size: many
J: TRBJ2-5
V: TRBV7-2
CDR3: CASSSGTVQETQYF
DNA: TGTGCCAGCAGCTCGGGGACAGTCCAAGAGACCCAGTACTTC

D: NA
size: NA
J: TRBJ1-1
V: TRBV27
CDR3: CASSMTVKTEAFF
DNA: TGTGCCAGCAGTATGACAGTTAAGACTGAAGCTTTCTTT

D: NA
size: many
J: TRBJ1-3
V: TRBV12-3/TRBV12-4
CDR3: CASSSNGNTIYF
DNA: TGTGCCAGCAGTAGCAACGGAAACACCATATATTTT

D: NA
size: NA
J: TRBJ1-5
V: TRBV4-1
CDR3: CASSHTDSNQPQHF
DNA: TGCGCCAGCAGCCATACAGATAGCAATCAGCCCCAGCATTTT

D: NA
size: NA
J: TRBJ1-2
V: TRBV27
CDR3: CASSSEGQPRNYGYTF
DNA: TGTGCCAGCAGTTCAGAAGGACAGCCCAGAAACTATGGCTACACCTTC

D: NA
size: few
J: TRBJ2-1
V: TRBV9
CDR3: CASSARPENEQFF
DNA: TGTGCCAGCAGCGCGAGACCCGAGAATGAGCAGTTCTTC

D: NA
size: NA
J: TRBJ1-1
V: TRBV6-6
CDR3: CASSWAHLGRMNTEAFF
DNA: TGTGCCAGCAGTTGGGCACACCTAGGAAGGATGAACACTGAAGCTTTCTTT

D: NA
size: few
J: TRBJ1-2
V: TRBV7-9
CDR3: CASISPSGPQGYGYTF
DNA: TGTGCCAGCATCTCCCCGAGCGGCCCCCAGGGCTATGGCTACACCTTC

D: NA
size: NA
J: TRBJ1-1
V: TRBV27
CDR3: CASSLSRTYTEAFF
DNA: TGTGCCAGCAGTTTATCCCGGACATACACTGAAGCTTTCTTT

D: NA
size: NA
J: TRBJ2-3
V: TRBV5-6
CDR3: CASSLRAGRGYF
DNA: TGTGCCAGCAGCTTACGCGCGGGACGGGGGTATTTT

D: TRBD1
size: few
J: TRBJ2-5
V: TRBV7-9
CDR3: CASSFPGTDQETQYF
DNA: TGTGCCAGCAGCTTCCCCGGGACAGACCAAGAGACCCAGTACTTC

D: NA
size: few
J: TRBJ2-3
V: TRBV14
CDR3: CASSQGTWHQDTQYF
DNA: TGTGCCAGCAGCCAAGGGACTTGGCATCAAGATACGCAGTATTTT

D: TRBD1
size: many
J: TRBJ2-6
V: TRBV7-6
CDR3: CASSPTDRAGANVLTF
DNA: TGTGCCAGCAGCCCCACGGACAGGGCCGGGGCCAACGTCCTGACTTTC

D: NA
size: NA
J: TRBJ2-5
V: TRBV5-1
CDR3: CASSFGGGPQETQYF
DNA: TGCGCCAGCAGCTTCGGCGGGGGCCCACAAGAGACCCAGTACTTC

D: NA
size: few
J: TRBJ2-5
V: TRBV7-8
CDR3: CASSLALVTPTGETQYF
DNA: TGTGCCAGCAGCTTAGCGTTAGTAACACCTACGGGAGAGACCCAGTACTTC

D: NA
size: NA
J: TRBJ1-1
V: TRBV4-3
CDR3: CASSRKHQNTEAFF
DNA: TGCGCCAGCAGCCGAAAGCATCAGAACACTGAAGCTTTCTTT

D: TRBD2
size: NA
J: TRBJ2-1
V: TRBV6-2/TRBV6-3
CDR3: CASSRGTTGLRNEQFF
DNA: TGTGCCAGCAGCCGCGGGACTACGGGTTTAAGAAATGAGCAGTTCTTC

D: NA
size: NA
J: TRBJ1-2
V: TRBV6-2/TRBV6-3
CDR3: CASTNIKSGPKNYGYTF
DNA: TGTGCCAGCACCAACATAAAGTCCGGGCCTAAGAACTATGGCTACACCTTC

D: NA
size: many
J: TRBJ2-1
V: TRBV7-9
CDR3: CASSLVSVSSFYNEQFF
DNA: TGTGCCAGCAGCTTAGTGAGCGTTTCGTCCTTCTACAATGAGCAGTTCTTC

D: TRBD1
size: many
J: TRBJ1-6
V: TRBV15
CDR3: CATSRDVDRVSSPLHF
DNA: TGTGCCACCAGCAGAGATGTAGACAGGGTATCTTCACCCCTCCACTTT

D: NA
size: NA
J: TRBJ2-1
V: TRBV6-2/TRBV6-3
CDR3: CASSGVLSYNEQFF
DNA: TGTGCCAGCTCAGGGGTACTCTCCTACAATGAGCAGTTCTTC

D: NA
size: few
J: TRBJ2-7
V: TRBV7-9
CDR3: CASSWETYEQYF
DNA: TGTGCCAGCAGTTGGGAAACCTACGAGCAGTACTTC

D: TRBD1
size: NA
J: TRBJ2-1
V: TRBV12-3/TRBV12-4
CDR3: CASSFPPGQGAIRPYNEQFF
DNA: TGTGCCAGCAGTTTTCCCCCGGGACAGGGGGCGATTCGGCCCTACAATGAGCAGTTCTTC

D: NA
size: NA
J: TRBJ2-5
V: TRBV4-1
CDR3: CASSQRDRGETQYF
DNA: TGCGCCAGCAGCCAGCGGGACAGAGGAGAGACCCAGTACTTC